This T cell receptor (beta chain) was profiled in a study of Graves' ophthalmopathy and Graves' hyperthyroidism. Overall study findings and caveats: The model predicted ophthalmopathy progression with over 60% sensitivity and around 72% specificity.

The sample holds many counts of this clonotype. Its target is not known. RNA transcripts provided the template for amplifying TCR beta CDR3 regions. The first round was an RT-PCR with HTBI primers, and the second round was a multiplex PCR. TCRdb re-called the multiplex PCR reads with MiXCR, one entry per CDR3 protein. The table records 600,000 to 650,000 distinct CDR3 sequences, approximately 21% of them present only once. Germline loops: CDR1 MNHEY, CDR2 SVGAGI. This CDR3 has 14 amino acids. The V and J ends lost 4 bases and 4 bases respectively, with 14 bases between them. Patients newly diagnosed with hyperthyroidism, under 2 months' duration, were aged 18 to 65, the study reports. Excluded: other autoimmune disease, uncontrolled infection, pregnancy or lactation. The evidence that diagnosis relied on was clinical symptoms, serum thyroxine, TRAb, thyroid ultrasound and orbital computed tomography.

The receptor was isolated from a woman between 18 and 29 years old with stable Graves' hyperthyroidism. Some clones in this sample may be carry-over from other donors' samples. The sample comprised peripheral blood. J is TRBJ2-7 and V is TRBV6-5; D is tentatively TRBD1 or TRBD2 (5 bases each). The chain's CDR3 is CASSSGDLGYEQYF. CDR3 nucleotide sequence: TGTGCCAGCAGTTCCGGGGACCTCGGTTACGAGCAGTACTTC.